These T cell receptor beta chains were read from a single sample in a study of shared clonotypes between healthy human individuals. Here immunoSEQ multiplex PCR was the method, and the copy in TCRdb shows in-frame clones only, minus some. The sample has millions of clones; roughly nine tenths are singletons. Material: naive CD4+ T cells sorted from blood. These receptors originate from a man aged 18 to 29 in good health. Both conserved end residues are part of each CDR3. The order of the fields is clone size, D gene, V gene, CDR3 length, J gene, CDR3 protein, CDR3 DNA. The D gene is left open where the match is weak. Expanded clones are given a class, and other clones once, few, many or no size at all.

clone size: -
D gene: TRBD2
V gene: TRBV5-4
CDR3 length: 16
J gene: TRBJ2-7
CDR3 protein: CASSLRGGGAFHEQYF
CDR3 DNA: TGTGCCAGCAGCTTGCGGGGCGGGGGGGCATTCCACGAGCAGTACTTC

clone size: few
D gene: -
V gene: TRBV18
CDR3 length: 14
J gene: TRBJ1-1
CDR3 protein: CASSQTVTNTEAFF
CDR3 DNA: TGTGCCAGCTCCCAGACAGTCACGAACACTGAAGCTTTCTTT

clone size: -
D gene: -
V gene: TRBV10-3
CDR3 length: 13
J gene: TRBJ1-1
CDR3 protein: CAITPGVGTEAFF
CDR3 DNA: TGTGCCATCACCCCCGGGGTTGGCACTGAAGCTTTCTTT

clone size: -
D gene: -
V gene: TRBV7-8
CDR3 length: 15
J gene: TRBJ2-1
CDR3 protein: CASSLVADPYNEQFF
CDR3 DNA: TGTGCCAGCAGCTTAGTAGCGGATCCCTACAATGAGCAGTTCTTC

clone size: -
D gene: TRBD1
V gene: TRBV18
CDR3 length: 14
J gene: TRBJ1-3
CDR3 protein: CASSPTGEGNTIYF
CDR3 DNA: TGTGCCAGCTCACCGACAGGGGAAGGAAACACCATATATTTT

clone size: -
D gene: -
V gene: TRBV7-9
CDR3 length: 18
J gene: TRBJ2-2
CDR3 protein: CASSPSRGWIGDTGELFF
CDR3 DNA: TGTGCCAGCAGCCCTAGCCGGGGCTGGATTGGGGACACCGGGGAGCTGTTTTTT

clone size: -
D gene: TRBD2
V gene: TRBV15
CDR3 length: 15
J gene: TRBJ2-2
CDR3 protein: CATAREGQNTGELFF
CDR3 DNA: TGTGCCACCGCTCGGGAGGGGCAAAACACCGGGGAGCTGTTTTTT

clone size: -
D gene: -
V gene: TRBV9
CDR3 length: 16
J gene: TRBJ2-2
CDR3 protein: CASSVEVFPNTGELFF
CDR3 DNA: TGTGCCAGCAGCGTAGAGGTCTTTCCGAACACCGGGGAGCTGTTTTTT

clone size: -
D gene: TRBD2
V gene: TRBV5-1
CDR3 length: 15
J gene: TRBJ2-1
CDR3 protein: CASSLSTSGYNEQFF
CDR3 DNA: TGCGCCAGCAGCTTGAGTACTAGCGGTTACAATGAGCAGTTCTTC

clone size: -
D gene: TRBD2
V gene: TRBV6-6
CDR3 length: 14
J gene: TRBJ2-3
CDR3 protein: CASSTGGGTDTQYF
CDR3 DNA: TGTGCCAGCAGTACGGGGGGGGGCACAGATACGCAGTATTTT

clone size: -
D gene: -
V gene: TRBV7-3
CDR3 length: 13
J gene: TRBJ1-1
CDR3 protein: CASSLTMNTEAFF
CDR3 DNA: TGTGCCAGCAGCTTAACGATGAACACTGAAGCTTTCTTT

clone size: once
D gene: TRBD1
V gene: TRBV5-6
CDR3 length: 13
J gene: TRBJ1-1
CDR3 protein: CATSRDRNTEAFF
CDR3 DNA: TGTGCCACTTCCCGGGACAGAAACACTGAAGCTTTCTTT

clone size: -
D gene: -
V gene: TRBV12-1
CDR3 length: 15
J gene: TRBJ2-7
CDR3 protein: CASSFRGVKTYEQYF
CDR3 DNA: TGTGCCAGCAGCTTTAGGGGCGTTAAAACCTACGAGCAGTACTTC

clone size: -
D gene: TRBD2
V gene: TRBV18
CDR3 length: 16
J gene: TRBJ2-4
CDR3 protein: CASSPTPWGLGNIQYF
CDR3 DNA: TGTGCCAGCTCACCAACACCCTGGGGACTAGGGAACATTCAGTACTTC

clone size: -
D gene: -
V gene: TRBV25-1
CDR3 length: 15
J gene: TRBJ2-5
CDR3 protein: CASSADRPQIKGQYF
CDR3 DNA: TGTGCCAGCAGTGCTGACAGGCCACAAATAAAGGGGCAGTACTTC

clone size: -
D gene: -
V gene: TRBV5-1
CDR3 length: 14
J gene: TRBJ2-7
CDR3 protein: CASSLGQTLYEQYF
CDR3 DNA: TGCGCCAGCAGCTTGGGACAGACCCTCTACGAGCAGTACTTC

clone size: -
D gene: -
V gene: TRBV7-2
CDR3 length: 13
J gene: TRBJ1-2
CDR3 protein: CASSLQESDGYTF
CDR3 DNA: TGTGCCAGCAGCTTACAAGAGTCAGATGGCTACACCTTC

clone size: -
D gene: -
V gene: TRBV5-4
CDR3 length: 15
J gene: TRBJ2-5
CDR3 protein: CASSSPKKPQETQYF
CDR3 DNA: TGTGCCAGCAGCTCTCCAAAGAAGCCTCAAGAGACCCAGTACTTC

clone size: -
D gene: -
V gene: TRBV7-6
CDR3 length: 12
J gene: TRBJ2-3
CDR3 protein: CASSPGPPTQYF
CDR3 DNA: TGTGCCAGCAGCCCCGGCCCACCCACGCAGTATTTT

clone size: -
D gene: TRBD1
V gene: TRBV2
CDR3 length: 14
J gene: TRBJ2-7
CDR3 protein: CASISPGQNYEQYF
CDR3 DNA: TGTGCCAGCATTTCCCCGGGACAGAACTACGAGCAGTACTTC

clone size: -
D gene: -
V gene: TRBV19
CDR3 length: 15
J gene: TRBJ2-5
CDR3 protein: CASSTLGWGLETQYF
CDR3 DNA: TGTGCCAGTAGTACTTTAGGTTGGGGACTAGAGACCCAGTACTTC

clone size: -
D gene: TRBD1
V gene: TRBV5-1
CDR3 length: 18
J gene: TRBJ2-2
CDR3 protein: CASSQGQGTHLNTGELFF
CDR3 DNA: TGCGCCAGCAGCCAGGGACAGGGTACTCATTTGAACACCGGGGAGCTGTTTTTT

clone size: -
D gene: -
V gene: TRBV5-6
CDR3 length: 16
J gene: TRBJ1-6
CDR3 protein: CASSPLGSSYNSPLHF
CDR3 DNA: TGTGCCAGCAGCCCTCTGGGTAGCTCCTATAATTCACCCCTCCACTTT

clone size: -
D gene: -
V gene: TRBV7-2
CDR3 length: 12
J gene: TRBJ2-7
CDR3 protein: CASSLTRNEQYF
CDR3 DNA: TGTGCCAGCAGCTTAACTAGGAACGAGCAGTACTTC

clone size: -
D gene: TRBD1
V gene: TRBV29-1
CDR3 length: 11
J gene: TRBJ1-2
CDR3 protein: CSGSGQPGHTF
CDR3 DNA: TGCAGCGGGTCGGGACAGCCGGGACACACCTTC

clone size: -
D gene: -
V gene: TRBV29-1
CDR3 length: 13
J gene: TRBJ2-1
CDR3 protein: CSVVGESYNEQFF
CDR3 DNA: TGCAGCGTTGTAGGGGAGTCCTACAATGAGCAGTTCTTC

clone size: once
D gene: TRBD1
V gene: TRBV4-1
CDR3 length: 16
J gene: TRBJ2-7
CDR3 protein: CASRSILRDRGHEQYF
CDR3 DNA: TGCGCCAGCAGATCTATACTCCGGGACAGGGGTCACGAGCAGTACTTC

clone size: -
D gene: -
V gene: TRBV18
CDR3 length: 14
J gene: TRBJ2-7
CDR3 protein: CASSLGQSVYEQYF
CDR3 DNA: TGTGCCAGCTCACTTGGACAGAGTGTCTACGAGCAGTACTTC

clone size: -
D gene: TRBD1
V gene: TRBV5-1
CDR3 length: 14
J gene: TRBJ2-7
CDR3 protein: CASSKTGGAYEQYF
CDR3 DNA: TGCGCCAGCAGCAAGACAGGGGGCGCCTACGAGCAGTACTTC

clone size: -
D gene: TRBD2
V gene: TRBV6-1
CDR3 length: 15
J gene: TRBJ2-7
CDR3 protein: CASRDRGGSSYEQYF
CDR3 DNA: TGTGCCAGCAGAGATAGGGGAGGGAGCTCCTACGAGCAGTACTTC

clone size: once
D gene: -
V gene: TRBV6-5
CDR3 length: 13
J gene: TRBJ2-7
CDR3 protein: CASSYRQYYEQYF
CDR3 DNA: TGTGCCAGCAGTTACAGACAGTACTACGAGCAGTACTTC

clone size: -
D gene: TRBD2
V gene: TRBV28
CDR3 length: 15
J gene: TRBJ2-7
CDR3 protein: CASVNSGGWPYEQYF
CDR3 DNA: TGTGCCAGCGTGAATAGCGGGGGGTGGCCCTACGAGCAGTACTTC

clone size: -
D gene: -
V gene: TRBV2
CDR3 length: 13
J gene: TRBJ1-1
CDR3 protein: CASGTPANTEAFF
CDR3 DNA: TGTGCCAGCGGGACACCCGCGAACACTGAAGCTTTCTTT

clone size: -
D gene: -
V gene: TRBV27
CDR3 length: 14
J gene: TRBJ1-4
CDR3 protein: CASSLSYFNEKLFF
CDR3 DNA: TGTGCCAGCAGTTTATCGTACTTTAATGAAAAACTGTTTTTT

clone size: -
D gene: TRBD1
V gene: TRBV6-5
CDR3 length: 13
J gene: TRBJ2-7
CDR3 protein: CASRTGQPYEQYF
CDR3 DNA: TGTGCCAGCAGAACGGGACAGCCCTACGAGCAGTACTTC

clone size: -
D gene: -
V gene: TRBV29-1
CDR3 length: 13
J gene: TRBJ1-1
CDR3 protein: CSVSSGDKTEAFF
CDR3 DNA: TGCAGCGTTTCTTCCGGGGATAAGACTGAAGCTTTCTTT

clone size: -
D gene: -
V gene: TRBV27
CDR3 length: 14
J gene: TRBJ1-5
CDR3 protein: CASSLYLGNQPQHF
CDR3 DNA: TGTGCCAGCAGTTTGTACTTGGGCAATCAGCCCCAGCATTTT

clone size: -
D gene: TRBD1
V gene: TRBV7-8
CDR3 length: 14
J gene: TRBJ1-6
CDR3 protein: CASRNRGENSPLHF
CDR3 DNA: TGTGCCAGCAGAAACAGGGGGGAGAATTCACCCCTCCACTTT

clone size: few
D gene: TRBD1
V gene: TRBV29-1
CDR3 length: 14
J gene: TRBJ1-1
CDR3 protein: CSVVYRGQNTEAFF
CDR3 DNA: TGCAGCGTTGTCTACAGGGGACAGAACACTGAAGCTTTCTTT

clone size: -
D gene: -
V gene: TRBV5-1
CDR3 length: 15
J gene: TRBJ1-4
CDR3 protein: CASSVLPGTNEKLFF
CDR3 DNA: TGCGCCAGCAGCGTATTACCGGGTACGAATGAAAAACTGTTTTTT

clone size: -
D gene: TRBD1
V gene: TRBV28
CDR3 length: 15
J gene: TRBJ2-3
CDR3 protein: CASSLGGQGADTQYF
CDR3 DNA: TGTGCCAGCAGTCTAGGAGGACAGGGAGCAGATACGCAGTATTTT

clone size: -
D gene: -
V gene: TRBV18
CDR3 length: 17
J gene: TRBJ2-3
CDR3 protein: CASSPIRTGAGPDTQYF
CDR3 DNA: TGTGCCAGCTCACCAATTAGGACGGGAGCAGGACCAGATACGCAGTATTTT

clone size: once
D gene: -
V gene: TRBV5-1
CDR3 length: 14
J gene: TRBJ2-5
CDR3 protein: CASSLEGRAETQYF
CDR3 DNA: TGCGCCAGCAGCTTGGAGGGCAGGGCAGAGACCCAGTACTTC

clone size: -
D gene: -
V gene: TRBV9
CDR3 length: 15
J gene: TRBJ1-3
CDR3 protein: CASSEDTSSGNTIYF
CDR3 DNA: TGTGCCAGCAGCGAGGACACAAGCTCTGGAAACACCATATATTTT

clone size: -
D gene: TRBD2
V gene: TRBV6-5
CDR3 length: 14
J gene: TRBJ2-1
CDR3 protein: CASKGTSGTFGQFF
CDR3 DNA: TGTGCCAGCAAGGGGACTAGCGGGACTTTTGGGCAGTTCTTC

clone size: -
D gene: TRBD2
V gene: TRBV10-2
CDR3 length: 14
J gene: TRBJ2-5
CDR3 protein: CASSDGLATETQYF
CDR3 DNA: TGCGCCAGCAGTGATGGACTAGCGACGGAGACCCAGTACTTC

clone size: -
D gene: -
V gene: TRBV30
CDR3 length: 17
J gene: TRBJ1-4
CDR3 protein: CAWKTWGTAATNEKLFF
CDR3 DNA: TGTGCCTGGAAAACCTGGGGGACTGCGGCAACTAATGAAAAACTGTTTTTT

clone size: -
D gene: -
V gene: TRBV7-2
CDR3 length: 14
J gene: TRBJ1-1
CDR3 protein: CASSPKRGTTEAFF
CDR3 DNA: TGTGCCAGCAGCCCTAAGAGGGGAACCACTGAAGCTTTCTTT

clone size: -
D gene: TRBD2
V gene: TRBV27
CDR3 length: 22
J gene: TRBJ2-6
CDR3 protein: CASSPYHMRTSGYNSGANVLTF
CDR3 DNA: TGTGCCAGCAGTCCCTACCACATGCGGACTAGCGGATATAACTCTGGGGCCAACGTCCTGACTTTC

clone size: -
D gene: -
V gene: TRBV7-9
CDR3 length: 14
J gene: TRBJ2-7
CDR3 protein: CASSLDQGTAEQYF
CDR3 DNA: TGTGCCAGCAGCTTAGACCAGGGTACGGCCGAGCAGTACTTC

clone size: -
D gene: -
V gene: TRBV30
CDR3 length: 12
J gene: TRBJ1-4
CDR3 protein: CAWSKRNEKLFF
CDR3 DNA: TGTGCCTGGAGTAAAAGGAATGAAAAACTGTTTTTT

clone size: -
D gene: -
V gene: TRBV30
CDR3 length: 13
J gene: TRBJ1-2
CDR3 protein: CAWSVGGLVGYTF
CDR3 DNA: TGTGCCTGGAGTGTTGGGGGGTTGGTTGGCTACACCTTC

clone size: -
D gene: TRBD2
V gene: TRBV27
CDR3 length: 15
J gene: TRBJ2-1
CDR3 protein: CASSSGLAGVVEQFF
CDR3 DNA: TGTGCCAGCAGTTCGGGACTAGCGGGAGTCGTTGAGCAGTTCTTC